The 26 T cell receptor beta chains listed next were all sequenced from one sample in a study of blood T cells in healthy people across ages. PCR was performed a second time for 7 to 11 cycles using a sample-barcoded 5' primer and a J-beta primer mix. TCRdb passed the 5' RACE reads through MiXCR, listing each CDR3 protein once. The sample lists some 1.8 million distinct CDR3 sequences; roughly two fifths were seen once. Sequenced input: blood. The receptors come from a human donor in good health.

This clonotype was recorded a few times. This rearrangement joins TRBV24-1 to TRBJ2-7; 8 nucleotides align to TRBD1. Germline V gives CDR1 KGHDR, CDR2 SFDVKD. After removal of 3 bases from V and 4 bases from J, the junction contained 7 bases not matched to a gene. The CDR3 sequence is 15 residues long. The CDR3 DNA reads TGTGCCACCAGTGATCCCGGGACAGGCATGTACGAGCAGTACTTC. Amino acid sequence: CATSDPGTGMYEQYF.

This clonotype was counted only a few times. The genes are TRBV15 and TRBJ1-2; D is uncertain. Germline values: CDR1 LNHNV, CDR2 YYDKDF (reference sequence). The CDR3 is 12 residues long. V was shortened by 1 base and J by 7 bases, with 7 bases between the two germline ends. The CDR3 sequence is CATSRVSGGYTF. DNA for the CDR3: TGTGCCACCAGCAGAGTTTCCGGTGGCTACACCTTC.

The chain couples TRBV4-3 to TRBJ2-2; 10 positions agree with TRBD1. The CDR3 is 15 amino acids. Germline CDR1 LGHNA, CDR2 YSLEER. V lost 8 bases and J lost 3; bases outside the gene matches: 6. The chain's CDR3 is CASLRDRGDTGELFF. The CDR3 DNA is TGCGCCAGCCTAAGGGACAGGGGTGACACCGGGGAGCTGTTTTTT.

This clonotype was seen only a few times. The rearrangement joins TRBV24-1 to TRBJ1-2; D unresolved. Germline V gene data show CDR1 as KGHDR and CDR2 as SFDVKD. The ends were cut back, 4 bases at V and 5 bases at J, with 10 bases in the middle. The length of the CDR3 is 13 residues. The CDR3 nucleotides are TGTGCCACCAGTGACCCGGTTAGATATGGCTACACCTTC. It translates to CATSDPVRYGYTF.

The gene calls are TRBV2 and TRBJ2-6; possibly TRBD2 for D (6 bases). Germline lookup yields CDR1 SNHLY and CDR2 FYNNEI. This CDR3 contains 16 residues. Trimming stripped 2 bases from V and 1 base from J, with 9 bases between. DNA of the CDR3: TGTGCCAGCAGTGAAAGCGGAGGGTCTGGGGCCAACGTCCTGACTTTC. It translates to CASSESGGSGANVLTF.

There are a few counts of this clonotype. The CDR3 coding sequence is TGTGCCAGCAGCCCAGGGGGGCCGAGCAATGAGCAGTTCTTC. The encoded protein is CASSPGGPSNEQFF. The chain links TRBV7-9 to TRBJ2-1, with D perhaps TRBD1 (7 bases). The V gene lost 5 bases and the J gene lost 6 bases, with 14 bases spanning the gap. From germline, CDR1 is SEHNR and CDR2 FQNEAQ (reference sequence). The CDR3 contains 14 residues.

This CDR3 is CASSSVGRATYGYTF. For the CDR3, the DNA is TGTGCCAGCAGTTCCGTGGGCAGAGCAACCTATGGCTACACCTTC. This chain joins TRBV6-5 and TRBJ1-2; D ambiguous. This CDR3 comprises 15 residues. V was clipped by 4 bases and J by 4 bases, with 16 bases between them. From germline, CDR1 is MNHEY and CDR2 SVGAGI.

This clonotype was seen a few times. The V call is TRBV15, the J call TRBJ2-5, with 7 bases lining up with TRBD1. Trimming at V came to 8 bases and at J to 5 bases, leaving 8 bases not matched to a gene. Germline CDR1 is LNHNV and CDR2 is YYDKDF (reference sequence). This CDR3 is 13 amino acids long. CDR3 amino acids: CATATGSGETQYF. The CDR3 bases are TGTGCCACCGCGACAGGGTCGGGGGAGACCCAGTACTTC.

This clonotype appeared a few times. The chain's CDR3 is CASSYGVSSIQYF. As DNA, the CDR3 is TGTGCCAGCAGCTACGGCGTGAGTTCCATTCAGTACTTC. The rearrangement links TRBV7-2 to TRBJ2-4; D gene unclear. From germline, CDR1 is SGHTA and CDR2 FQGNSA. Trimming stripped 4 bases from V and 9 bases from J, with 13 bases between. This CDR3 spans 13 amino acids.

The chain is built from TRBV7-8 and TRBJ2-5; D may be TRBD2 (5 bases). The CDR3 consists of 13 residues. Germline assignment: CDR1 SGHVS and CDR2 FQNEAQ. DNA for the CDR3: TGTACCGGCAGCTACAACCCGGGGGAGACCCAGTACTTC. It codes for CTGSYNPGETQYF.

This clonotype was recorded at least ten times. V is TRBV29-1 and J is TRBJ2-1; tentatively, D is TRBD2 (6 bases). The germline gives CDR1 SQVTM, CDR2 ANQGSEA. V shed 0 bases and J shed 4 bases, with 19 bases lying between them. The CDR3 extends over 17 amino acids. CDR3 in amino acids: CSVEDIAAAGDYNEQFF. The CDR3 region has the DNA TGCAGCGTTGAAGATATAGCCGCAGCGGGCGATTACAATGAGCAGTTCTTC.

This clonotype was counted only a few times. The chain employs TRBV6-5 and TRBJ1-2; D not certain. Deletions cut 0 bases from V and 3 bases from J, with 11 bases between. Germline CDR1 is MNHEY and CDR2 is SVGAGI. The length of the CDR3 is 15 residues. This CDR3 is CASSYSIGGHYGYTF. The CDR3 DNA sequence: TGTGCCAGCAGTTACTCTATCGGAGGGCACTATGGCTACACCTTC.

This clonotype was counted only a few times. V and J are TRBV11-3 and TRBJ2-7; the D is unclear. The germline CDR1 and CDR2 sequences are SGHNT and YENEEA. This CDR3 contains 14 residues. V was trimmed by 5 bases and J by 3 bases, leaving 14 bases between them. CDR3 region: CASSPVRTNYEQYF. The CDR3 bases are TGTGCCAGCAGCCCTGTGCGGACCAACTACGAGCAGTACTTC.

The J gene is TRBJ2-4, the V gene TRBV4-1, with 10 bases identical to TRBD2. Unmatched junction bases numbered 3, after V lost 0 bases and J lost 7 bases. CDR3 length equals 15 residues. Looked up from germline, CDR1 is MGHRA and CDR2 is YSYEKL. The CDR3 sequence: CASSQDSGGNNIQYF. The CDR3 bases are TGCGCCAGCAGCCAAGATAGCGGGGGGAACAACATTCAGTACTTC.

The rearrangement links TRBV6-4 to TRBJ2-3; 8 nucleotides agree with TRBD2. V gave up 4 bases and J gave up 6 bases; unmatched junction bases: 3. The V gene's germline CDR1 is MRHNA and CDR2 SNTAGT. The CDR3 has 13 amino acids. The chain's CDR3 is CASSVGTSDTQYF. CDR3 sequence (DNA): TGTGCCAGCAGTGTTGGGACTAGTGATACGCAGTATTTT.

This chain uses TRBV27 with TRBJ2-7; no clear D gene. CDR3 length: 13 residues. Germline CDR1 and CDR2: MNHEY and SMNVEV (reference sequence). Trimming stripped 6 bases from V and 4 bases from J, with 13 bases between. DNA for the CDR3: TGTGCCAGCAGGTTGGGCTCACTTTACGAGCAGTACTTC. Its protein product is CASRLGSLYEQYF.

This clonotype was seen a handful of times. The chain employs TRBV6-6 and TRBJ2-6; TRBD1 might be the D (5 bases). CDR1 MNHNY and CDR2 SVGAGI come from the germline V gene (reference sequence). V was trimmed by 4 bases and J by 9 bases, leaving 7 bases between them. This CDR3 has 12 amino acids. CDR3 sequence: CASSLDSNVLTF. The CDR3 nucleotides are TGTGCCAGCAGTTTAGACAGCAACGTCCTGACTTTC.

This rearrangement joins TRBV7-2 to TRBJ2-7; perhaps TRBD1 as D (6 bases). CDR3 length: 16 residues. V was clipped by 5 bases and J by 0 bases, with 17 bases between them. Germline V CDR1 and CDR2: SGHTA, FQGNSA. Here the CDR3 DNA reads TGTGCCAGCAGCCTAAAACACAGGGATATCTCCTACGAGCAGTACTTC. Translating it yields CASSLKHRDISYEQYF.

The genes are TRBV24-1 and TRBJ1-2; D might be TRBD1 (6 bases). The V and J ends lost 2 bases and 5 bases respectively, with 17 bases between them. Germline CDR1 reads KGHDR; CDR2 reads SFDVKD. The CDR3 is 16 residues long. This chain's CDR3 is CATSDYSAQGLYGYTF. For the CDR3, the DNA is TGTGCCACCAGTGATTATTCTGCCCAGGGGTTGTATGGCTACACCTTC.

This clonotype was observed a few times. V gene TRBV9 combines with J gene TRBJ2-1, with D tentatively TRBD2 (5 bases). The CDR3 loop spans 14 amino acids. The V gene lost 0 bases and the J gene lost 4 bases, with 8 bases spanning the gap. Germline V lookup: CDR1 SGDLS, CDR2 YYNGEE. The CDR3 region has the DNA TGTGCCAGCAGCGTAGGGACTCCATACAATGAGCAGTTCTTC. This encodes CASSVGTPYNEQFF.

For this clonotype: The junction shows a germline mismatch at one end, possibly a read error. V and J are TRBV9 and TRBJ2-7; tentatively, D is TRBD1 or TRBD2 (5 bases each). The CDR3 totals 15 residues. Per germline, CDR1 SGDLS and CDR2 YYNGEE. The CDR3 DNA follows: TGTGCCGGCAGCGTAGGGGTCGGGACCCCCTACGAGCAGTACTTC. Protein product: CAGSVGVGTPYEQYF.

The V gene is TRBV2, the J gene TRBJ2-1; 8 nucleotides match TRBD2. CDR3 length equals 18 residues. Germline trimming cut 2 bases from V and 12 bases from J; bases unmatched to any gene: 21. The V gene's germline CDR1 is SNHLY and CDR2 FYNNEI. The CDR3 DNA follows: TGTGCCAGCAGTGAACGATCTCTCGGGCGGGGGGCGGAGACGGGGCAGTTCTTC. Protein: CASSERSLGRGAETGQFF.

The chain uses TRBV27 and TRBJ2-1; D gene unclear. The V end was cut by 4 bases, the J end by 5 bases, with 12 bases between. CDR3 length equals 14 residues. Per germline, CDR1 MNHEY and CDR2 SMNVEV (reference sequence). CDR3: CASSWFSGNNEQFF. The CDR3 DNA sequence: TGTGCCAGCAGTTGGTTCAGTGGTAACAATGAGCAGTTCTTC.

For this clonotype: The junction differs from germline at one of its ends, possibly a read error. V is TRBV3-1 and J is TRBJ2-7; 10 nucleotides match TRBD2. This CDR3 contains 15 residues. Germline values: CDR1 LGHDT, CDR2 YNNKEL (reference sequence). Here the CDR3 reads CACSQGLAETYEQYF. The CDR3 DNA reads as TGTGCCTGCAGCCAAGGACTAGCGGAGACCTACGAGCAGTACTTC.

This clonotype was recorded a few times. The CDR3 reads CASSTSAGFYGYTF. CDR3 sequence (DNA): TGTGCCAGCAGCACCTCAGCTGGGTTCTATGGCTACACCTTC. The chain employs TRBV11-2 and TRBJ1-2, with D unclear. V lost 5 bases to trimming and J lost 4 bases, with 14 bases between them. Germline CDR1 reads SGHAT; CDR2 reads FQNNGV. The CDR3 has 14 residues.

This clonotype was counted a few times. The gene calls are TRBV7-2 and TRBJ1-5, with D possibly being TRBD1 (6 bases). CDR1 is SGHTA, CDR2 FQGNSA, per germline. There are 15 residues in the CDR3. The germline V and J ends were trimmed by 4 bases and 3 bases, with 13 bases remaining between them. CDR3 in DNA: TGTGCCAGCAGCTCGCGCCAGGGGAACAATCAGCCCCAGCATTTT. Translated: CASSSRQGNNQPQHF.